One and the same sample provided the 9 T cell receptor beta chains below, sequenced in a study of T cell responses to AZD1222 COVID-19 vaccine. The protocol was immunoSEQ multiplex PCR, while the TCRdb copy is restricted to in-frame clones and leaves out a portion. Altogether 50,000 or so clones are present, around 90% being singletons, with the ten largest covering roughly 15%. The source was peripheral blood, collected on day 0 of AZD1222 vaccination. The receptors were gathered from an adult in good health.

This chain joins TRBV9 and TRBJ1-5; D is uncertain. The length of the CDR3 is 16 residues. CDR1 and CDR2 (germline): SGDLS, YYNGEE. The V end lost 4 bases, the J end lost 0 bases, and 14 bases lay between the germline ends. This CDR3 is CASSSGQVDSNQPQHF. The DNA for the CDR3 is TGTGCCAGCAGCTCCGGGCAGGTCGATAGCAATCAGCCCCAGCATTTT.

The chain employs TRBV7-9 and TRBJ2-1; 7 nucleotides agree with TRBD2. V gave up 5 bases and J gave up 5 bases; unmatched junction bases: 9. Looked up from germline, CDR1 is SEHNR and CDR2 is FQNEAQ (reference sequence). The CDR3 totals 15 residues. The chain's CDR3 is CASSPRDYPNNEQFF. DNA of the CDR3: TGTGCCAGCAGCCCTAGGGACTACCCCAACAATGAGCAGTTCTTC.

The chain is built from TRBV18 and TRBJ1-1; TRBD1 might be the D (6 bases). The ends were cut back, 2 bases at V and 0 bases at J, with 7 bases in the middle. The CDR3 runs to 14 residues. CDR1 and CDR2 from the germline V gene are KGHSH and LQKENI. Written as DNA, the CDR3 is TGTGCCAGCTCACCAGGACAGTTGAACACTGAAGCTTTCTTT. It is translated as CASSPGQLNTEAFF.

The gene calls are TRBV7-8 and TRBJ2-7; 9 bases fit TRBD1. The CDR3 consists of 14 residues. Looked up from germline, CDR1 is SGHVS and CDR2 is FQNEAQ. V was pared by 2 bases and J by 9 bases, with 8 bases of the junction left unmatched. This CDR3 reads CASSLRDRESGQYF. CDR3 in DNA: TGTGCCAGCAGCTTAAGGGACAGGGAATCAGGGCAGTACTTC.

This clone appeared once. CDR3 sequence reads: CASSQWRSNEKLFF. The CDR3, as DNA: TGTGCCAGCAGCCAGTGGAGAAGTAATGAAAAACTGTTTTTT. The gene calls are TRBV14 and TRBJ1-4; no definite D call. Germline V lookup: CDR1 SGHDN, CDR2 FVKESK. This CDR3 region has 14 residues. V gave up 3 bases and J gave up 4 bases, with 9 bases separating them.

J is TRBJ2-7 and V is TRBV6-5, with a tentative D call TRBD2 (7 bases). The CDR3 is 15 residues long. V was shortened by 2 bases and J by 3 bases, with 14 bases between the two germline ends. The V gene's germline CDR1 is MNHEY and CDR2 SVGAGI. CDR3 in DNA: TGTGCCAGCAGTTACGGGGGGGCGAACAACTACGAGCAGTACTTC. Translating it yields CASSYGGANNYEQYF.

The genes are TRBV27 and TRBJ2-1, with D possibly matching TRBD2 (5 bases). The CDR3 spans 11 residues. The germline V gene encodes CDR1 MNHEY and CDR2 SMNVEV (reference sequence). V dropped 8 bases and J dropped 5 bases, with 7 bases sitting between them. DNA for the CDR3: TGTGCCAGCCAGAGGGACAATGAGCAGTTCTTC. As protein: CASQRDNEQFF.

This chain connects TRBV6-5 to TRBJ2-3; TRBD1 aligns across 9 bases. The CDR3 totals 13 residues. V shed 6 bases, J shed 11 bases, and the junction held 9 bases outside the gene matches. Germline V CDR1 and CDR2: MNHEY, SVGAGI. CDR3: CASSDLDRGGQYF. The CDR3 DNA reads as TGTGCCAGCAGCGACCTAGACAGGGGGGGGCAGTATTTT.

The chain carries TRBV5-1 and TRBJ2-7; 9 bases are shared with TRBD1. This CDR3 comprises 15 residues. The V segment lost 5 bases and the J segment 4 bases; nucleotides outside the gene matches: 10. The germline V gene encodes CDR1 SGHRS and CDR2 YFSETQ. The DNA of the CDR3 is TGCGCCAGCAGTCCCTCGGGACAGGGTTATTACGAGCAGTACTTC. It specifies CASSPSGQGYYEQYF. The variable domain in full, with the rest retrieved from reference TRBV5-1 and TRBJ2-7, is KAGVTQTPRYLIKTRGQQVTLSCSPISGHRSVSWYQQTPGQGLQFLFEYFSETQRNKGNFPGRFSGRQFSNSRSEMNVSTLELGDSALYLCASSPSGQGYYEQYFGPGTRLTVT.